This record covers a single T cell receptor (beta chain). Its recognized antigen is unknown. Per-base quality was not reported, and no clone a single base away is much larger than it. These data are taken from a study of T cell responses to AZD1222 COVID-19 vaccine (dated by TCRdb to about 2021). The study in broad terms: AZD1222 recipients with second doses at about 4 weeks or about 12 weeks were pooled, because spike-specific TCR depth and breadth did not differ between schedules. A total of about 230 trial participants underwent TCR sequencing, of whom 200 to 220 received two doses of AZD1222 and 26 received two doses of the MenACWY control vaccine. Trial participants were enrolled into age subgroups of 18-55, 56-69 and 70-plus years, which contained around 150, 28 and 57 TCR-sequenced participants, respectively.

What the authors observed across the whole study: Most participants were white British and females outnumbered males, and the authors suggested that clonal diversity may have been underestimated. Conclusions about previously exposed vaccinees are limited because only 5 or 6 AZD1222 recipients were SARS-CoV-2 seropositive at baseline. Epitopes outside the regions mutated in the B.1.351 and B.1.1.7 variants were reportedly recognized by nearly half of the unique spike-specific TCRs. The 56-69-year group was small, and its depth increase did not reach significance, likely because of low power. After two AZD1222 doses, spike-specific TCR breadth and depth were significantly higher than at day 0 and than in MenACWY recipients. Because no day 14 peak-response samples were available, the repertoires could be characterized only after the peak T cell response. CD4 TCRs associated with the vaccine covered the entire spike protein, and the dominant responses were in regions 160-218 and 743-854.

The CDR3 regions of human TCRbeta chains were analyzed by immunosequencing. The study's processing was this. Repertoire TCRs were matched against a reference library of SARS-CoV-2-specific TCRs generated with the MIRA antigen-specificity platform. Breadth was defined as the fraction of unique TCRs that were SARS-CoV-2-associated. Depth was defined as the fraction of total T cells that were SARS-CoV-2-associated. Using the MIRA data, every spike-specific TCR was mapped to the spike region that the TCR reacted to and assigned to either a CD4 or a CD8 class. Log10-transformed breadth and depth values were compared by one-way ANOVA with Sidak's multiple comparisons tests. TCRdb provides this immuneACCESS table in a form limited to in-frame rearrangements. Some clones are lacking; in checked studies, under half of them reflect an unresolved V gene, and why the rest are absent is not known. That table gives V, J and clone size, and the DNA gave D and trimming. This sample holds some 150,000 clones; approximately 91% were observed only once. The ten largest clones represent 1.5% to 2% of the sample.

The time point label here, explained by the study, means: baseline before first vaccination. The vaccinee samples were drawn from two UK trials, COV001 and COV002, one of which was a single-blind randomized controlled phase 2/3 trial testing AZD1222 (ChAdOx1 nCoV-19) in healthy adults. For TCRbeta chain sequencing, PBMC samples were collected from trial participants at day 0 and at day 28 after the second dose. The CDR3 spans 14 residues, from the cysteine through the phenylalanine. Just the 42-base CDR3 DNA is kept, in frame starting at base 1. The germline ends are 9 bases apart after V is trimmed by 2 bases and J by 3 bases. CDR1 and CDR2 are drawn from the germline V gene (reference sequence): SGHNT, YYREEE.

The sequenced sample was peripheral blood, obtained on day 0 of AZD1222 vaccination. This TCR was sampled from an adult in good health. Here the chain combines TRBV5-4 and TRBJ1-3; the D gene lacks a confident call. The CDR3 region: CASSFLGSGNTIYF. The DNA reads as follows: TGTGCCAGCAGCTTCTTAGGGAGTGGAAACACCATATATTTT.